This TCR beta chain came from a study of cytomegalovirus exposure and HLA in healthy donors. The CDR3 runs 15 residues. V was clipped by 3 bases and J by 4 bases; unmatched bases: 6. The germline V gene has CDR1 MNHNS and CDR2 SASEGT. Clones were sequenced by immunoSEQ multiplex PCR, and TCRdb holds only the in-frame ones, with some missing. Of about 56,000 clones in the sample, roughly 89% were seen once. Whole-study findings and limits: TCR sequences were mostly rare, though some public TCRs occurred in many donors. The study listed some 160 cytomegalovirus-associated TCR beta chains.

Donors came from a validation cohort of over a hundred subjects, distinct from the first 666-subject cohort. Regarding this clone: What it binds is unknown.

Material for sequencing was PBMCs. The chain carries TRBV6-1 and TRBJ2-7; the match to TRBD2 covers 10 bases. The sequence was collected from a woman aged 18-29 years in good health and CMV-seronegative. CDR3 protein: CASSEGASGSYEQYF. The CDR3 bases are TGTGCCAGCAGTGAGGGGGCTAGCGGGAGTTACGAGCAGTACTTC.